Listed below are T cell receptor beta chains from one sample, sequenced in a study of blood T cell repertoires in COVID-19. Profiling relied on immunoSEQ multiplex PCR, and the TCRdb table lists in-frame clones only, not all of them. The table records about 190,000 clones, under 80% of them present only once. The sample comprised peripheral blood. The receptors were sampled from a woman aged 45-65 years with acute or convalescent COVID-19. Both conserved end residues are part of each CDR3. D genes are given only for firm matches. Expanded clones are given a class, and other clones once, few, many or no size at all.

-	-	TRBV28	TRBJ1-5	TGTGCCAGCAGGGGACAACGGATTCAGCCCCAGCATTTT	CASRGQRIQPQHF
-	-	TRBV6-5	TRBJ2-5	TGTGCCAGCAGTTACTCGAACAGGCGTACGGGGACCCAGTACTTC	CASSYSNRRTGTQYF
-	-	TRBV29-1	TRBJ2-6	TGCAGCGTTGTCGGACACATCTCTGGGGCCAACGTCCTGACTTTC	CSVVGHISGANVLTF
-	many	TRBV14	TRBJ1-1	TGTGCCAGCAGCCAACTGACAGGTCAGAACACTGAAGCTTTCTTT	CASSQLTGQNTEAFF
-	-	TRBV11-3	TRBJ2-7	TGTGCCAGCAGCGAGGCCGTAGCGGACGGCGAGCAGTACTTC	CASSEAVADGEQYF
TRBD1	-	TRBV18	TRBJ2-1	TGTGCCAGCTCGCCGACCGGGACAGCCTACAATGAGCAGTTCTTC	CASSPTGTAYNEQFF
TRBD1	medium-sized	TRBV28	TRBJ1-2	TGTGCCAGCAGGACGACAGGGGTTGGCTACACCTTC	CASRTTGVGYTF
TRBD1	-	TRBV5-1	TRBJ1-1	TGCGCCAGCAGCCCGGACAGGGTGGACACTGAAGCTTTCTTT	CASSPDRVDTEAFF
-	few	TRBV7-8	TRBJ1-1	TGTGCCAGCGTCGAGGGATTCCAGAGAAACACTGAAGCTTTCTTT	CASVEGFQRNTEAFF
TRBD2	-	TRBV19	TRBJ2-3	TGTGCCAGTAGTATAAGCGGGGGGGCCACAGATACGCAGTATTTT	CASSISGGATDTQYF
-	-	TRBV6-6	TRBJ1-2	TGTGCCAGCAGCTTAGGCCCCGAGAGGGGCTACACCTTC	CASSLGPERGYTF
TRBD1	-	TRBV5-1	TRBJ2-7	TGCGCCAGCAGCCCCCGGGACAGCGGTTCTTATGTGCAGTACTTC	CASSPRDSGSYVQYF
TRBD1	-	TRBV19	TRBJ2-7	TGTGCCAGTAGTATGGGGCAGGGGGCCTACGAGCAGTACTTC	CASSMGQGAYEQYF
TRBD1	-	TRBV19	TRBJ1-5	TGTGCCAGTAATGACAGGGTGGGGGGTCAGCCCCAGCATTTT	CASNDRVGGQPQHF
-	-	TRBV10-3	TRBJ2-1	TGTGCCATCAGTGCAACGGGGAATGAGCAGTTCTTC	CAISATGNEQFF
-	-	TRBV27	TRBJ1-5	TGTGCCAGCAGTTCGAGTAGCAATCAGCCCCAGCATTTT	CASSSSSNQPQHF
TRBD2	few	TRBV12-3/TRBV12-4	TRBJ2-2	TGTGCCAGCAGGCCCAGCGGGAACGGGGAGCTGTTTTTT	CASRPSGNGELFF
TRBD1	-	TRBV19	TRBJ2-7	TGTGCCACCTCGGACAGGGGGCCCTACGAGCAGTACTTC	CATSDRGPYEQYF
-	many	TRBV11-3	TRBJ1-1	TGTGCCAGCAGCTTCCGCGCGGGGGCTGAAGCTTTCTTT	CASSFRAGAEAFF
TRBD1	-	TRBV4-3	TRBJ2-7	TGCGCCAGCAGCCAAAGTCCGGGACAGTCCTACGAGCAGTACTTC	CASSQSPGQSYEQYF
TRBD2	-	TRBV28	TRBJ2-4	TGTGCCAGCCGATCCCCGGGGGGGCGAGCCAAAAACATTCAGTACTTC	CASRSPGGRAKNIQYF
-	-	TRBV9	TRBJ2-1	TGTGCCAGCAGCTTGACTTATTACAATGAGCAGTTCTTC	CASSLTYYNEQFF
-	-	TRBV10-3	TRBJ1-1	TGTGCCATCAAAGGGGGTAGCACTGAAGCTTTCTTT	CAIKGGSTEAFF
TRBD1	many	TRBV19	TRBJ2-7	TGTGCCAGTAGTATAGAAGGGACAGGGCTATACGAGCAGTACTTC	CASSIEGTGLYEQYF
TRBD1	many	TRBV2	TRBJ1-6	TGTGCCAGCAGGGACAGGGTTCCACCCCTCCACTTT	CASRDRVPPLHF
TRBD1	-	TRBV6-2/TRBV6-3	TRBJ1-1	TGTGCCAGCAGCTCTAACAGGGGAATTGGCACTGAAGCTTTCTTT	CASSSNRGIGTEAFF
-	-	TRBV28	TRBJ1-5	TGTGCCAGCAGTCAGGCGGCAGGGAATCAGCCCCAGCATTTT	CASSQAAGNQPQHF
-	-	TRBV5-6	TRBJ1-3	TGTGCCAGCAGCCGAGGACTGCCCTCTGGAAACACCATATATTTT	CASSRGLPSGNTIYF
-	-	TRBV2	TRBJ2-7	TGTGCCAGCAAGAGGACAGCTTCCTACGAGCAGTACTTC	CASKRTASYEQYF
-	-	TRBV3-1/TRBV3-2	TRBJ1-1	TGTGCCAGCAGCCAACTGGACAGACCTACTGAAGCTTTCTTT	CASSQLDRPTEAFF
-	once	TRBV6-6	TRBJ1-2	TGTGCCAGCAGTGCCGACAGCCCGATTAACTATGGCTACACCTTC	CASSADSPINYGYTF
-	-	TRBV19	TRBJ2-7	TGTGCCAGTAGTACGGAGCGGGAGCAGTACTTC	CASSTEREQYF
TRBD2	-	TRBV6-1	TRBJ2-7	TGTGCCAGCAGTGAATGGGGACTAGCGGGCACATATTCCTACGAGCAGTACTTC	CASSEWGLAGTYSYEQYF
-	-	TRBV30	TRBJ2-3	TGTGCCTGGAGTGAGGGGGGCCAGCGGGGATTGGGGACAGATACGCAGTATTTT	CAWSEGGQRGLGTDTQYF
-	-	TRBV5-4	TRBJ2-7	TGTGCCAGCAGCTTTGGGGCCTCCTACGAGCAGTACTTC	CASSFGASYEQYF
TRBD1	-	TRBV5-1	TRBJ2-6	TGCGCCAGCGGTCGACAGGGGTATGACTCTGGGGCCAACGTCCTGACTTTC	CASGRQGYDSGANVLTF
TRBD2	once	TRBV30	TRBJ2-1	TGTGCCTGGCGGGGACTAGCGGCTTACAATGAGCAGTTCTTC	CAWRGLAAYNEQFF
-	-	TRBV5-1	TRBJ2-3	TGCGCCAGCAGTAGGGGGTTTGGCGACGACACAGATACGCAGTATTTT	CASSRGFGDDTDTQYF
-	many	TRBV12-3/TRBV12-4	TRBJ1-5	TGTGCCAGCAGCCTAAAAAGCAATCAGCCCCAGCATTTT	CASSLKSNQPQHF
-	once	TRBV28	TRBJ2-5	TGTGCCAGCAGTTTTAACCAAGAGACCCAGTACTTC	CASSFNQETQYF
TRBD1	-	TRBV28	TRBJ1-6	TGTGCCAGCAGTCTCCCCCACAGGGGTGCCCTCCACTTT	CASSLPHRGALHF
TRBD1	-	TRBV6-6	TRBJ2-1	TGTGCCAGCAGTTTTACAGGGGACTACAATGAGCAGTTCTTC	CASSFTGDYNEQFF
TRBD1	-	TRBV11-3	TRBJ2-1	TGTGCCAGCAGCTCGCCGGGACAGGGGAATGAGCAGTTCTTC	CASSSPGQGNEQFF
-	-	TRBV27	TRBJ1-1	TGTGCCAGCAAGGGGCAGGGGAACACTGAAGCTTTCTTT	CASKGQGNTEAFF
-	-	TRBV21-1	TRBJ2-7	TGTGCCAGCAGCACCGATAGCGGGGGCTGGCACTACGAGCAGTACTTC	CASSTDSGGWHYEQYF